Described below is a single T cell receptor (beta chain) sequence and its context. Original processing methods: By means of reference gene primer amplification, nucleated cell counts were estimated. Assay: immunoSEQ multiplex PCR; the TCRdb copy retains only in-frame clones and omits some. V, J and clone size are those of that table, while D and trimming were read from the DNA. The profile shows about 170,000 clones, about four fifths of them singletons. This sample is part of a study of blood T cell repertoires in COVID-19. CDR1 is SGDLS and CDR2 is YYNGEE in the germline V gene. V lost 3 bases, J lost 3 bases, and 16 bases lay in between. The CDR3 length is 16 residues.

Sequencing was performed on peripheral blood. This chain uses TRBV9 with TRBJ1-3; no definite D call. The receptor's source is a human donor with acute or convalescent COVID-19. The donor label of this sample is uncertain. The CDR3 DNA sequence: TGTGCCAGCAGCGAAACAGCCGGATCTCTTGGAAACACCATATATTTT. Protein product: CASSETAGSLGNTIYF.